Sequencing of this TCR beta chain was carried out in a study of blood T cell repertoires in COVID-19. Whole-study context: Italy, Spain and the United States were the sources of the convalescent and acute COVID-19 samples.

Participants came from roughly 23 US areas, aged roughly 18 to 95 years. Cohorts were determined from participant-reported clinical history. Two negative PCRs, clearance, or symptom resolution characterized the recovered Cohort 3 donors. Measured with immunoSEQ multiplex PCR; TCRdb has only the in-frame clones, and not every one. The table shows 430,000 or so clones, with roughly 90% occurring only once. CDR1 LGHNA and CDR2 YNFKEQ come from the germline V gene. The CDR3 extends over 16 amino acids. V lost 1 base, J lost 2 bases, and 5 bases stayed unmatched. The origin of this receptor is a woman between 40 and 55 years old who had recovered from COVID-19. Input material: PBMCs or T cells enriched from blood (not recorded which). The chain is built from TRBV4-2 and TRBJ1-2, with 9 bases fitting TRBD1. The DNA for the CDR3 is TGTGCCAGCAGCCAAGGAAAGGGACAGGGCAACTATGGCTACACCTTC. It specifies CASSQGKGQGNYGYTF.